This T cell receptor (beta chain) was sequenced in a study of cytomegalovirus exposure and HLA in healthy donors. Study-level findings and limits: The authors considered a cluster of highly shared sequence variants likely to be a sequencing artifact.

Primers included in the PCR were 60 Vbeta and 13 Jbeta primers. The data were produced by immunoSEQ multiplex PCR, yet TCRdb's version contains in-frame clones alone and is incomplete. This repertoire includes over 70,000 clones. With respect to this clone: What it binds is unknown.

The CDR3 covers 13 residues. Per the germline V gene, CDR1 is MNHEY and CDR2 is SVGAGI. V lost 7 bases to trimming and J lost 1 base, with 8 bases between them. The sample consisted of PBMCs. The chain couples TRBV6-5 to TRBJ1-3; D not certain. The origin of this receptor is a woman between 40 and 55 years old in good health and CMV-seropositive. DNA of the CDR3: TGTGCCAGCACCACGAGATCTGGAAACACCATATATTTT. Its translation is CASTTRSGNTIYF.